The source of this T cell receptor (beta chain) is a study of beta chain features in type 1 diabetes listed by TCRdb under 2018. With regard to the full study: Mean age, gender distribution, total cell number and subset yield did not differ between patients and healthy donors. The study compared TCRB repertoires of sorted circulating CD4+ T cell subsets between recently diagnosed type 1 diabetes patients and matched healthy donors. Whereas all 30 or so donors provided naive and central memory subsets, regulatory and stem cell-like memory subsets were isolated from just 8 patients and roughly 8 healthy donors. A total of about 100 million sorted cells were examined across all samples, and RNA yield correlated strongly with the number of cells per subset. Here is what the overall study found, with its caveats: At VDJ recombination sites, type 1 diabetes patients had fewer insertions and more deleted nucleotides, which implies abnormalities in thymic rearrangement. The naive, central memory and regulatory TCRB repertoires appeared to resemble one another more closely among patients than among healthy donors. A moderate but significant shortening of TCRB CDR3 length was observed in type 1 diabetes patients in all four CD4+ subsets. Because small numbers of individuals were included in the HLA sub-analyses, any influence of HLA type on TCRB rearrangement was left unresolved. Shorter templates might have been favored by PCR, but patient and control samples were amplified and corrected together, so both groups would have been affected equally by any skew. Because cDNA rather than genomic DNA was sequenced, highly expressing activated cells could have been over-represented, although no difference in activation and CD3 levels was found between groups.

Each donor gave one peripheral blood draw, averaging roughly 100 mL, which was collected into heparinised tubes. A BD FACSAria II was used to sort naive, central memory, regulatory and stem cell-like memory CD4+ T cells with a panel that included CD45RO, CCR7, CD25, CD127, CD95 and CD27. Every sorted population had a purity above 95%. Right away, PBMCs were isolated by Lymphoprep density gradient centrifugation and were stained directly, with no culture step. So that batch effects would be minimized, each experiment stained and sorted samples in pairs, pairing one healthy donor with one patient. Details on this clone: It has no known antigen specificity. No per-base quality is available; no much larger clone lies one base away.

For CDR1 and CDR2, the germline V gene lists SGHDN and FVKESK. The CDR3 runs 16 residues from the cysteine to the phenylalanine. Solely the CDR3 DNA is kept, with 48 bases framed from the first base. Trimming at the junction amounts to 3 bases on V and 6 bases on J, and the germline ends lie 17 bases apart. The High Capacity cDNA Reverse Transcription Kit was used to reverse transcribe all of the isolated RNA, meaning that expressed TCRB transcripts were what got sequenced. Naive, central memory and regulatory T cell samples underwent deep immunoSEQ sequencing, averaging roughly 3.4 million total reads per sample. Sorted cells were lysed in RLT buffer, and RNA was extracted using DNase-treated RNeasy Micro or Mini kits according to cell number. To prevent cross-contamination, each cell subset was processed individually, whereas patient and healthy donor samples were processed jointly. The immunoSEQ multiplex PCR was used to amplify TCRB sequences from cDNA, generating 87-bp fragments that spanned the CDR3 region. Amplicons were sequenced on the Illumina HiSeq platform. The study's own analysis went as follows. PCR bias was corrected computationally using synthetic template baselines, and reads within Hamming distance 2 were collapsed, with unmergeable singletons discarded. Reads were aligned against IMGT to assign V, D and J genes, CDR3 length and insertions or deletions at six rearrangement sites. Clonotype counts were normalized to sorted cell number within each subset before computing true diversity and Gini coefficients with the tcR R package. The overlap coefficient, calculated on TCRB nucleotide sequences, was used to measure repertoire sharing. TCRdb mirrors the immuneACCESS table, restricted to in-frame sequences. Some clones are absent from its copies; in checked studies, under half trace to an unresolved V gene, and the reason for the others is unknown. V, J and clone size are taken as reported in that table, and D and trimming were inferred from the DNA itself. The sample includes under 150,000 clones, with approximately 9% observed a single time. The ten top clones hold roughly 0.75% of the sample.

Recombination linked TRBV14 to TRBJ2-2; the D gene is possibly TRBD1, with 5 bases matching. The specimen sequenced was central memory CD4+ T cells from blood. The clonotype comes from a man under 40 with type 1 diabetes. CDR3 loop: CASSQKYRSDAGELFF. The sequenced DNA: TGTGCCAGCAGCCAGAAATACAGGTCTGACGCCGGGGAGCTGTTTTTT.